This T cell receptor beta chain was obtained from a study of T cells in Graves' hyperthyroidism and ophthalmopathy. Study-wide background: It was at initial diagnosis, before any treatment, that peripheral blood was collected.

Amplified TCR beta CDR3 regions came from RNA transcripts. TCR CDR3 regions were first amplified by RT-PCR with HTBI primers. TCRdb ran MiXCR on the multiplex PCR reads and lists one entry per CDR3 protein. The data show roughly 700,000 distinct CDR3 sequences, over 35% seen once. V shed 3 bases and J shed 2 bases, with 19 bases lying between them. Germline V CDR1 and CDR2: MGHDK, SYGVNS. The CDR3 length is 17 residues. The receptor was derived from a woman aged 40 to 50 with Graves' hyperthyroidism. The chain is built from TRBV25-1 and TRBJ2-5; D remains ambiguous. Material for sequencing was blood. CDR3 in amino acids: CASSDSAPGLIQETQYF. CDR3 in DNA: TGTGCCAGCAGTGATTCCGCTCCGGGTCTGATACAAGAGACCCAGTACTTC.